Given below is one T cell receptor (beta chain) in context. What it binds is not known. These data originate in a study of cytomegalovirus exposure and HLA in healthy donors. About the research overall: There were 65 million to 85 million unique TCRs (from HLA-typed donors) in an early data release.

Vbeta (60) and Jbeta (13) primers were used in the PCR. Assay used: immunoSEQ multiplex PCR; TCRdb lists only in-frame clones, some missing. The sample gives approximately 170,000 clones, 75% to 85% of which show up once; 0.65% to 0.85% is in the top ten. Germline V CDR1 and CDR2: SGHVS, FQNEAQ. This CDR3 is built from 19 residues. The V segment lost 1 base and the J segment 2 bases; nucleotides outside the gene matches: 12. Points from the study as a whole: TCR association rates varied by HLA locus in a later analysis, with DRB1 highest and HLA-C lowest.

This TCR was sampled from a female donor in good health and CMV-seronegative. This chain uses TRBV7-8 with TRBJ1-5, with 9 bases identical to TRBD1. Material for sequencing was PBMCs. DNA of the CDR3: TGTGCCAGCAGCTTAGTCCGGACAGGGGTAGTTCTTGGCAATCAGCCCCAGCATTTT. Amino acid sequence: CASSLVRTGVVLGNQPQHF.